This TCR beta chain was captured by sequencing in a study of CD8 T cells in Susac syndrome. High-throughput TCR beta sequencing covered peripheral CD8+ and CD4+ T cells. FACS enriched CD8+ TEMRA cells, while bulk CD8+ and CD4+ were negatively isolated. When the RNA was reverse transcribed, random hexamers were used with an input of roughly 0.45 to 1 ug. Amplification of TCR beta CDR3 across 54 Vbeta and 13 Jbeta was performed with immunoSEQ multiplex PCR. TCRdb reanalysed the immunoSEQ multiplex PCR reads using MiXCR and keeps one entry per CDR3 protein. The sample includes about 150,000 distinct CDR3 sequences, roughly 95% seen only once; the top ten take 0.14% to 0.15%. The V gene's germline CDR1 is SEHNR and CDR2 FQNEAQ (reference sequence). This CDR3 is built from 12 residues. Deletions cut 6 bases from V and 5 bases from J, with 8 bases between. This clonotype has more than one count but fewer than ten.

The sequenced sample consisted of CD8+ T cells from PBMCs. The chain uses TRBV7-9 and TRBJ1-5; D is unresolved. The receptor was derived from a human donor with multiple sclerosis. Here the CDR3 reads CASSLPDQPQHF. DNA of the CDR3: TGTGCCAGCAGTCTCCCCGATCAGCCCCAGCATTTT. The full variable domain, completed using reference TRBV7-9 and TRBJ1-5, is DTGVSQNPRHKITKRGQNVTFRCDPISEHNRLYWYRQTLGQGPEFLTYFQNEAQLEKSRLLSDRFSAERPKGSFSTLEIQRTEQGDSAMYLCASSLPDQPQHFGDGTRLSIL.